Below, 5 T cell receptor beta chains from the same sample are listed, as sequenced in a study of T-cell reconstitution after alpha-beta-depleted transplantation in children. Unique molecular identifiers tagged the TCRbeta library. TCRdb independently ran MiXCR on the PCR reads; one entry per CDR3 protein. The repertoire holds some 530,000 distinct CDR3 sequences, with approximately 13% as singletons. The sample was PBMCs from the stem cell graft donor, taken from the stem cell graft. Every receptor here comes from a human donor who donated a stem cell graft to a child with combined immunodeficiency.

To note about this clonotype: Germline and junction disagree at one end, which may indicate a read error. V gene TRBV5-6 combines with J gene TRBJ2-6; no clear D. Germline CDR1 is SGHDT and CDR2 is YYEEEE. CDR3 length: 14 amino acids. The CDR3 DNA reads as TGTGCCAGCAGGTTGGGCCCTGGGGCCAACGTCCTGACTTTC. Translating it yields CASRLGPGANVLTF.

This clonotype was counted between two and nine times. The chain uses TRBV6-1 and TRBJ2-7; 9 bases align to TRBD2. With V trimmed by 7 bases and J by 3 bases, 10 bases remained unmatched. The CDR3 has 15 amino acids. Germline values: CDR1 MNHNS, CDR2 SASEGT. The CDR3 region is CASNPTPSGIYEQYF. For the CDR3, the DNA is TGTGCCAGCAACCCGACCCCTAGCGGGATCTACGAGCAGTACTTC.

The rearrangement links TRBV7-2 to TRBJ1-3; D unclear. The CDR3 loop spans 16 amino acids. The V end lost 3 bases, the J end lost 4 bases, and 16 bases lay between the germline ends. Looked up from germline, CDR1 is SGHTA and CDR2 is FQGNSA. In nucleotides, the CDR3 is TGTGCCAGCAGCTTGGGGTGGTACGGGGTCGGAAACACCATATATTTT. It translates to CASSLGWYGVGNTIYF.

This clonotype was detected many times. CDR3 DNA: TGTGCCAGCAGCGGCCGGGACAGAGCCCTCAATGAGCAGTTCTTC. Its translation: CASSGRDRALNEQFF. This chain connects TRBV9 to TRBJ2-1, with 7 bases identical to TRBD1. V shed 3 bases and J 6 bases; nucleotides not matched to a gene: 9. CDR1 and CDR2 from the germline V gene are SGDLS and YYNGEE. The CDR3 spans 15 residues.

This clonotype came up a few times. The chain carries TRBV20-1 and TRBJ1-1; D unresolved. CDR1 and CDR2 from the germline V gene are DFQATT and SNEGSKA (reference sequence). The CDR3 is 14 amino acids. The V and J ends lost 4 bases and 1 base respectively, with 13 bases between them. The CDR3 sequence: CSAKLTTANTEAFF. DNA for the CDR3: TGCAGTGCTAAACTGACAACAGCGAACACTGAAGCTTTCTTT.